This T cell receptor (beta chain) originates from a study of blood T cell repertoires in COVID-19. The assay was immunoSEQ multiplex PCR, and TCRdb's table has in-frame clones only and misses some. This table has 85,000 to 100,000 clones, approximately 83% appearing once. Germline loops: CDR1 SNHLY, CDR2 FYNNEI. V trimming: 4 bases; J trimming: 12 bases; junction bases outside the gene matches: 5. The CDR3 has 12 amino acids. V gene TRBV2 combines with J gene TRBJ2-1, with 8 positions matching TRBD1. This receptor was identified in a man between 60 and 70 years old with acute or convalescent COVID-19. Source material: peripheral blood. CDR3 sequence (DNA): TGTGCCAGCAGTGGGACAGGGCAGGGGCAGTTCTTC. Encoded protein: CASSGTGQGQFF.